The clone carrying this T cell receptor beta chain was counted between two and nine times. Antigen: not known. For the second PCR, which ran for about 7 to 12 cycles, a sample-barcoded 5' primer and a J-beta primer mix were used. TCRdb reprocessed the 5' RACE reads with MiXCR, giving one entry per CDR3 protein. The sample holds about 1.4 million distinct CDR3 sequences, around 59% seen once. The sample is drawn from a study of blood T cells in healthy people across ages. Study details: Template switching captured about one barcoded beta molecule per two T cells. The study, taken as a whole, reports: TCR beta diversity correlated strongly with naive T cell percentage.

Extraction of total RNA produced a minimum of 5 micrograms from each sample. V lost 4 bases and J lost 5; bases outside the gene matches: 7. There are 14 residues in the CDR3. The clonotype comes from a man aged 18 to 29 in good health. Sequenced sample: blood. This chain uses TRBV12-3 or TRBV12-4 with TRBJ2-7, with 8 bases that match TRBD1. CDR3 sequence: CASSSRQGRHEQYF. In DNA, the CDR3 is TGTGCCAGCAGTTCGCGACAGGGGCGACACGAGCAGTACTTC.